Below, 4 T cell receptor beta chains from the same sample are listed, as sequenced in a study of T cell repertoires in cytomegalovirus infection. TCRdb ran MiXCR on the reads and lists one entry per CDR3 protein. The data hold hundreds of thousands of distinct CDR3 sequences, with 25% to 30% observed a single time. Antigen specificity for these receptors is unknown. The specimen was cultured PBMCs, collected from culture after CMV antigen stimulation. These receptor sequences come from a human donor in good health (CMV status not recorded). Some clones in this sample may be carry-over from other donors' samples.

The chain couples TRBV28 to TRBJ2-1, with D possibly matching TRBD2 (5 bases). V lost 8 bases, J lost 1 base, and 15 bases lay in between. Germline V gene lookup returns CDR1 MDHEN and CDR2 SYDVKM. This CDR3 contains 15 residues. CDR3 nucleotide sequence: TGTGCCAGCCGCCACTCCACGGGGTCCTACAATGAGCAGTTCTTC. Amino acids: CASRHSTGSYNEQFF.

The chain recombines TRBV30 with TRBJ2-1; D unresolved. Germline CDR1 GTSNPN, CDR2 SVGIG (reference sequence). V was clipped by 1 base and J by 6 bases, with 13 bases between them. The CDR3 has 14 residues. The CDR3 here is CAWSGLTKGNEQFF. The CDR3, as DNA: TGTGCCTGGAGTGGACTTACGAAAGGCAATGAGCAGTTCTTC.

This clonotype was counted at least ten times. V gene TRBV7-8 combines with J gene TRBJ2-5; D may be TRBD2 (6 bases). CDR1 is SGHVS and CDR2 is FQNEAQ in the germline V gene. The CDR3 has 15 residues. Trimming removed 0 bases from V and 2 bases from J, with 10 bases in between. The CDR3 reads CASSLARGLQETQYF. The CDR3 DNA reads TGTGCCAGCAGCTTAGCCCGGGGGTTACAAGAGACCCAGTACTTC.

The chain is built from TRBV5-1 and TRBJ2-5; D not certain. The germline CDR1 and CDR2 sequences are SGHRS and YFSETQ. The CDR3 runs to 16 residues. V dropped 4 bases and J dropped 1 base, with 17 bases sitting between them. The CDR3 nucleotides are TGCGCCAGCAGCCAACCCTCCGGGTCAGCCCAAGAGACCCAGTACTTC. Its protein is CASSQPSGSAQETQYF.